What follows is one T cell receptor (beta chain) and its context. The junction departs from the called germline gene at one end, perhaps through a read error. These data belong to a study of T cell changes during pregnancy in multiple sclerosis. Germline CDR1 SNHLY, CDR2 FYNNEI. This CDR3 contains 11 residues. Assay used: immunoSEQ multiplex PCR; TCRdb lists only in-frame clones, some missing. The sample contains 75,000 to 95,000 clones, roughly nine tenths of which appear only once. This receptor was taken from a female donor in good health, enrolled as a control in a pregnancy study. The chain combines TRBV2 with TRBJ2-7, with TRBD1 matching over 9 bases. Here the sequenced sample was peripheral blood, taken in the first trimester of pregnancy. The CDR3 DNA is TGTGCCAGCAGTGAAGACAGGGGGCAGGACTTC. This gives the protein CASSEDRGQDF.